Only a few counts were recorded for the clone carrying this T cell receptor beta chain. Its antigen is not known. Via MiXCR, TCRdb re-called the 5' RACE reads, giving one row per CDR3 protein. Among 75,000 or so distinct CDR3 sequences, roughly 8% were seen once, and the ten largest hold about 7%. Regarding time point: sample taken at primary tumor resection. Untreated early-stage non-small cell lung cancer patients, roughly 72 in total, were the donors. Looked up from germline, CDR1 is LGHDT and CDR2 is YNNKEL (reference sequence). Trimming took off 6 bases at V and 4 bases at J, with 15 bases between the two ends. The CDR3 runs to 14 residues. This specimen comes from a study of spatial heterogeneity in lung cancer. Looking at the study overall: Alpha-chain sequences were consistently detected less often than beta-chain sequences.

Whole-study results and caveats: Ubiquitous expanded tumor TCRs were observed in blood more at resection than follow-up.

This clonotype originated in a male donor with early-stage non-small cell lung cancer. The genes are TRBV3-1 and TRBJ1-1; D is unresolved. The source was PBMCs, collected at surgery. The CDR3 coding sequence is TGTGCCAGCAGAAAACGGCGGGAGGGCACTGAAGCTTTCTTT. Translating gives CASRKRREGTEAFF.